The T cell receptor (beta chain) under discussion was sequenced for a study of blood T cell repertoires in COVID-19. Study summary: From the United States, Italy and Spain came samples of acute and convalescent COVID-19.

Per the original data handling: For nucleated cells, counts were estimated from reference gene primer amplification. Libraries were prepared by immunoSEQ multiplex PCR; TCRdb keeps only in-frame clonotypes and omits some of them. That table supplies the V and J calls and clone size; D and trimming were determined from the DNA. The sample carries approximately 380,000 clones, about 89% recorded once. Germline V gene data show CDR1 as KGHDR and CDR2 as SFDVKD. Trimming took 7 bases from V and 2 from J; bases not matched to a gene: 4. CDR3 length: 13 residues. The participants were between 18 and 89 years old and came from some 25 US areas. Participant-given clinical history determined each cohort assignment.

The chain combines TRBV24-1 with TRBJ2-7; 7 nucleotides match TRBD2. This clonotype was sampled from a woman in her thirties or forties who had been exposed to COVID-19. The sample taken for sequencing was PBMCs or T cells enriched from blood (not recorded which). CDR3 in amino acids: CATSHGLAYEQYF. CDR3 bases: TGTGCCACCAGCCACGGACTAGCCTACGAGCAGTACTTC.